Listed here are 18 T cell receptor beta chains from one sample, sequenced in a study of breast tumors, draining lymph nodes, adjacent tissues. TCRdb reprocessed the multiplex PCR reads with MiXCR, giving one entry per CDR3 protein. Counted here are approximately 300,000 distinct CDR3 sequences, around 30% occurring once; the ten biggest clones make up 0.85% to 1.3%. Samples came from axillary lymph nodes draining the breast cancer. The sample was axillary lymph node tissue. The receptors derive from a female donor with breast cancer. Some clones in this sample may be carry-over from other donors' samples.

Concerning this clonotype itself: The junction differs from germline at one of its ends, possibly a read error. The chain has TRBV6-5 and TRBJ2-7; 13 bases match TRBD2. The CDR3 covers 20 residues. Germline V gives CDR1 MNHEY, CDR2 SVGAGI. DNA for the CDR3: TGTGCCATCAGTTACTCTAAAATTAAACTAGCGGGAGGGCCGAGATACGAGCAGTACTTC. Translated: CAISYSKIKLAGGPRYEQYF.

The chain combines TRBV20-1 with TRBJ2-1; D may be TRBD2 (5 bases). Germline values: CDR1 DFQATT, CDR2 SNEGSKA (reference sequence). The CDR3 sequence is 14 residues long. With 1 base removed from V and 9 bases from J, the gap between germline ends came to 16 bases. CDR3 DNA: TGCAGTGCTAGAGTTAGCGAGAAAGTTACTGAGCAGTTCTTC. Encoded protein: CSARVSEKVTEQFF.

This clonotype has more than one count but fewer than ten. A read error may explain this, as a much larger clone is one base away. J is TRBJ1-2 and V is TRBV10-3; D unclear. Germline V gene lookup returns CDR1 ENHRY and CDR2 SYGVKD. Trimming pared 0 bases from V and 5 bases from J, leaving 10 bases between. This CDR3 spans 14 amino acids. This CDR3 reads CAISESNGVYGYTF. CDR3 nucleotide sequence: TGTGCCATCAGTGAGTCCAATGGGGTGTATGGCTACACCTTC.

This clonotype has at least ten counts. The chain combines TRBV20-1 with TRBJ2-5; D possibly corresponds to TRBD1 (6 bases). Germline V gives CDR1 DFQATT, CDR2 SNEGSKA (reference sequence). V shed 3 bases and J shed 2 bases, with 10 bases lying between them. The CDR3 is made up of 13 amino acids. Written as DNA, the CDR3 is TGCAGTGCTAGGTTGACAGGTCAAGAGACCCAGTACTTC. Its protein product is CSARLTGQETQYF.

This clonotype appeared many times. The chain recombines TRBV10-3 with TRBJ1-3; 9 bases fit TRBD1. The trim removed 6 bases at V and 6 bases at J, leaving 9 bases unmatched. The germline V gene has CDR1 ENHRY and CDR2 SYGVKD. This CDR3 has 15 residues. CDR3 sequence: CAIRNKQGAENTIYF. Here the CDR3 DNA reads TGTGCCATCAGGAACAAACAGGGGGCAGAAAACACCATATATTTT.

This clonotype occurred many times. The rearrangement uses TRBV5-1 and TRBJ2-7; no reliable D call. Per the germline V gene, CDR1 is SGHRS and CDR2 is YFSETQ. Between the trimmed V and J ends, which lost 5 bases and 4 bases, there was a span of 22 bases. The CDR3 totals 16 residues. Here the CDR3 reads CASSEFSPLHDYEQYF. As DNA, the CDR3 is TGCGCCAGCAGTGAGTTTTCCCCACTACATGATTACGAGCAGTACTTC. The variable domain in full, completed from reference TRBV5-1 and TRBJ2-7, reads KAGVTQTPRYLIKTRGQQVTLSCSPISGHRSVSWYQQTPGQGLQFLFEYFSETQRNKGNFPGRFSGRQFSNSRSEMNVSTLELGDSALYLCASSEFSPLHDYEQYFGPGTRLTVT.

This clonotype was picked up one time. The CDR3, as DNA: TGTGCCAGCCCTGACAGGGATCAGCCCCAGCATTTT. As protein: CASPDRDQPQHF. The chain couples TRBV19 to TRBJ1-5, with TRBD1 matching over 7 bases. The CDR3 length is 12 residues. The trim removed 9 bases at V and 5 bases at J, leaving 4 bases unmatched. Germline V gene lookup returns CDR1 LNHDA and CDR2 SQIVND (reference sequence).

This clonotype was observed a handful of times. The chain recombines TRBV3-1 with TRBJ2-1, with D unresolved. Germline CDR1 is LGHDT and CDR2 is YNNKEL (reference sequence). The CDR3 runs 13 residues. Between the trimmed V and J ends, which lost 3 bases and 0 bases, there was a span of 3 bases. The CDR3 coding sequence is TGTGCCAGCAGCCACTTCTCCTACAATGAGCAGTTCTTC. Translation: CASSHFSYNEQFF.

A word on this clonotype: It may be a read error: a sequence one base away is much more abundant. The rearrangement joins TRBV5-6 to TRBJ2-7; D perhaps matches TRBD1 (5 bases). The CDR3 totals 15 residues. CDR1 is SGHDT and CDR2 is YYEEEE in the germline V gene. V lost 3 bases, J lost 3 bases, and 16 bases lay in between. The CDR3 protein is CASSSIRVPHYEQYF. The CDR3 DNA follows: TGTGCCAGCAGCTCGATCAGGGTGCCCCACTACGAGCAGTACTTC.

This clonotype was detected many times. V gene TRBV19 combines with J gene TRBJ2-7, with 10 nucleotides matching TRBD2. CDR1 and CDR2 from the germline V gene are LNHDA and SQIVND (reference sequence). V was clipped by 6 bases and J by 4 bases; unmatched bases: 6. The CDR3 has 14 amino acids. Here the CDR3 DNA reads TGTGCCAGTAGGTCTAGCGGGAGAGCGTACGAGCAGTACTTC. Translated: CASRSSGRAYEQYF.

The V and J genes are TRBV14 and TRBJ1-2; D is unclear. The CDR3 runs 13 residues. Trimming removed 1 base at V and 7 bases at J, with 10 bases between. Germline V gene sequence: CDR1 SGHDN, CDR2 FVKESK. The CDR3 loop reads CASSQVGVTGYTF. The CDR3 nucleotides are TGTGCCAGCAGCCAAGTTGGGGTGACTGGCTACACCTTC.

The chain is built from TRBV12-3 or TRBV12-4 and TRBJ2-1; D uncertain. The length of the CDR3 is 15 residues. V lost 2 bases to trimming and J lost 1 base, with 9 bases between them. CDR3 nucleotides: TGTGCCAGCAGTTTAAAAAGCCGATCCTACAATGAGCAGTTCTTC. Residues: CASSLKSRSYNEQFF.

At least ten counts were recorded for this clonotype. This chain uses TRBV2 with TRBJ1-5; D gene unclear. The CDR3 runs to 14 residues. The V end was cut by 6 bases, the J end by 3 bases, with 12 bases between. Germline CDR1 and CDR2: SNHLY and FYNNEI. The CDR3 spells CASRDEQINQPQHF. In nucleotides, the CDR3 is TGTGCCAGCAGAGACGAGCAAATCAATCAGCCCCAGCATTTT.

At least ten counts were recorded for this clonotype. The rearrangement joins TRBV11-3 to TRBJ2-7; D uncertain. The germline V gene encodes CDR1 SGHNT and CDR2 YENEEA. The CDR3 totals 13 residues. Trimming took off 3 bases at V and 3 bases at J, with 9 bases between the two ends. The CDR3 DNA follows: TGTGCCAGCAGCTTGAGTGATAACTACGAGCAGTACTTC. Its translation: CASSLSDNYEQYF.

In its sample, this clonotype was seen many times. V usage is TRBV11-3 and J usage is TRBJ2-7; 12 bases line up with TRBD2. V was pared by 4 bases and J by 0 bases, with 10 bases of the junction left unmatched. Germline CDR1 reads SGHNT; CDR2 reads YENEEA. The CDR3 has 18 residues. The CDR3 is CASSSMALTSGSSYEQYF. The CDR3 DNA reads TGTGCCAGCAGCTCCATGGCCCTGACTAGCGGGAGCTCCTACGAGCAGTACTTC. Looking up the rest from reference TRBV11-3 and TRBJ2-7 gives the full variable domain: EAGVVQSPRYKIIEKKQPVAFWCNPISGHNTLYWYLQNLGQGPELLIRYENEEAVDDSQLPKDRFSAERLKGVDSTLKIQPAELGDSAVYLCASSSMALTSGSSYEQYFGPGTRLTVT.

V and J are TRBV5-1 and TRBJ2-3; 12 bases map to TRBD2. The V gene end was trimmed by 3 bases and the J gene end by 8 bases; junction bases not matched to a gene: 10. This CDR3 spans 16 amino acids. Germline CDR1 and CDR2: SGHRS and YFSETQ. The CDR3 sequence is CASSSTTSGSSGTQYF. The DNA of the CDR3 is TGCGCCAGCAGCTCCACGACTAGCGGGAGTTCAGGTACGCAGTATTTT.

This clonotype was seen repeatedly, ten times or more. The rearrangement uses TRBV5-4 and TRBJ2-7, with a weak D call TRBD1 (5 bases). This CDR3 is built from 13 residues. Germline CDR1 is SGHNT and CDR2 is YYREEE (reference sequence). The V and J ends lost 6 bases and 3 bases respectively, with 13 bases between them. The CDR3 is CASTGVDSYEQYF. The CDR3 DNA reads TGTGCCAGCACCGGAGTTGACAGCTACGAGCAGTACTTC. Drawing the rest from reference TRBV5-4 and TRBJ2-7, the complete variable domain is ETGVTQSPTHLIKTRGQQVTLRCSSQSGHNTVSWYQQALGQGPQFIFQYYREEENGRGNFPPRFSGLQFPNYSSELNVNALELDDSALYLCASTGVDSYEQYFGPGTRLTVT.

This clonotype occurred many times. The genes are TRBV3-1 and TRBJ1-4; D uncertain. Per the germline V gene, CDR1 is LGHDT and CDR2 is YNNKEL (reference sequence). CDR3 length: 15 amino acids. V dropped 3 bases and J dropped 8 bases, with 16 bases sitting between them. The CDR3 loop reads CASSQGKAGLEKLFF. The CDR3 bases are TGTGCCAGCAGCCAGGGTAAGGCCGGGTTAGAAAAACTGTTTTTT. Full variable domain (missing parts from reference TRBV3-1 and TRBJ1-4): DTAVSQTPKYLVTQMGNDKSIKCEQNLGHDTMYWYKQDSKKFLKIMFSYNNKELIINETVPNRFSPKSPDKAHLNLHINSLELGDSAVYFCASSQGKAGLEKLFFGSGTQLSVL.